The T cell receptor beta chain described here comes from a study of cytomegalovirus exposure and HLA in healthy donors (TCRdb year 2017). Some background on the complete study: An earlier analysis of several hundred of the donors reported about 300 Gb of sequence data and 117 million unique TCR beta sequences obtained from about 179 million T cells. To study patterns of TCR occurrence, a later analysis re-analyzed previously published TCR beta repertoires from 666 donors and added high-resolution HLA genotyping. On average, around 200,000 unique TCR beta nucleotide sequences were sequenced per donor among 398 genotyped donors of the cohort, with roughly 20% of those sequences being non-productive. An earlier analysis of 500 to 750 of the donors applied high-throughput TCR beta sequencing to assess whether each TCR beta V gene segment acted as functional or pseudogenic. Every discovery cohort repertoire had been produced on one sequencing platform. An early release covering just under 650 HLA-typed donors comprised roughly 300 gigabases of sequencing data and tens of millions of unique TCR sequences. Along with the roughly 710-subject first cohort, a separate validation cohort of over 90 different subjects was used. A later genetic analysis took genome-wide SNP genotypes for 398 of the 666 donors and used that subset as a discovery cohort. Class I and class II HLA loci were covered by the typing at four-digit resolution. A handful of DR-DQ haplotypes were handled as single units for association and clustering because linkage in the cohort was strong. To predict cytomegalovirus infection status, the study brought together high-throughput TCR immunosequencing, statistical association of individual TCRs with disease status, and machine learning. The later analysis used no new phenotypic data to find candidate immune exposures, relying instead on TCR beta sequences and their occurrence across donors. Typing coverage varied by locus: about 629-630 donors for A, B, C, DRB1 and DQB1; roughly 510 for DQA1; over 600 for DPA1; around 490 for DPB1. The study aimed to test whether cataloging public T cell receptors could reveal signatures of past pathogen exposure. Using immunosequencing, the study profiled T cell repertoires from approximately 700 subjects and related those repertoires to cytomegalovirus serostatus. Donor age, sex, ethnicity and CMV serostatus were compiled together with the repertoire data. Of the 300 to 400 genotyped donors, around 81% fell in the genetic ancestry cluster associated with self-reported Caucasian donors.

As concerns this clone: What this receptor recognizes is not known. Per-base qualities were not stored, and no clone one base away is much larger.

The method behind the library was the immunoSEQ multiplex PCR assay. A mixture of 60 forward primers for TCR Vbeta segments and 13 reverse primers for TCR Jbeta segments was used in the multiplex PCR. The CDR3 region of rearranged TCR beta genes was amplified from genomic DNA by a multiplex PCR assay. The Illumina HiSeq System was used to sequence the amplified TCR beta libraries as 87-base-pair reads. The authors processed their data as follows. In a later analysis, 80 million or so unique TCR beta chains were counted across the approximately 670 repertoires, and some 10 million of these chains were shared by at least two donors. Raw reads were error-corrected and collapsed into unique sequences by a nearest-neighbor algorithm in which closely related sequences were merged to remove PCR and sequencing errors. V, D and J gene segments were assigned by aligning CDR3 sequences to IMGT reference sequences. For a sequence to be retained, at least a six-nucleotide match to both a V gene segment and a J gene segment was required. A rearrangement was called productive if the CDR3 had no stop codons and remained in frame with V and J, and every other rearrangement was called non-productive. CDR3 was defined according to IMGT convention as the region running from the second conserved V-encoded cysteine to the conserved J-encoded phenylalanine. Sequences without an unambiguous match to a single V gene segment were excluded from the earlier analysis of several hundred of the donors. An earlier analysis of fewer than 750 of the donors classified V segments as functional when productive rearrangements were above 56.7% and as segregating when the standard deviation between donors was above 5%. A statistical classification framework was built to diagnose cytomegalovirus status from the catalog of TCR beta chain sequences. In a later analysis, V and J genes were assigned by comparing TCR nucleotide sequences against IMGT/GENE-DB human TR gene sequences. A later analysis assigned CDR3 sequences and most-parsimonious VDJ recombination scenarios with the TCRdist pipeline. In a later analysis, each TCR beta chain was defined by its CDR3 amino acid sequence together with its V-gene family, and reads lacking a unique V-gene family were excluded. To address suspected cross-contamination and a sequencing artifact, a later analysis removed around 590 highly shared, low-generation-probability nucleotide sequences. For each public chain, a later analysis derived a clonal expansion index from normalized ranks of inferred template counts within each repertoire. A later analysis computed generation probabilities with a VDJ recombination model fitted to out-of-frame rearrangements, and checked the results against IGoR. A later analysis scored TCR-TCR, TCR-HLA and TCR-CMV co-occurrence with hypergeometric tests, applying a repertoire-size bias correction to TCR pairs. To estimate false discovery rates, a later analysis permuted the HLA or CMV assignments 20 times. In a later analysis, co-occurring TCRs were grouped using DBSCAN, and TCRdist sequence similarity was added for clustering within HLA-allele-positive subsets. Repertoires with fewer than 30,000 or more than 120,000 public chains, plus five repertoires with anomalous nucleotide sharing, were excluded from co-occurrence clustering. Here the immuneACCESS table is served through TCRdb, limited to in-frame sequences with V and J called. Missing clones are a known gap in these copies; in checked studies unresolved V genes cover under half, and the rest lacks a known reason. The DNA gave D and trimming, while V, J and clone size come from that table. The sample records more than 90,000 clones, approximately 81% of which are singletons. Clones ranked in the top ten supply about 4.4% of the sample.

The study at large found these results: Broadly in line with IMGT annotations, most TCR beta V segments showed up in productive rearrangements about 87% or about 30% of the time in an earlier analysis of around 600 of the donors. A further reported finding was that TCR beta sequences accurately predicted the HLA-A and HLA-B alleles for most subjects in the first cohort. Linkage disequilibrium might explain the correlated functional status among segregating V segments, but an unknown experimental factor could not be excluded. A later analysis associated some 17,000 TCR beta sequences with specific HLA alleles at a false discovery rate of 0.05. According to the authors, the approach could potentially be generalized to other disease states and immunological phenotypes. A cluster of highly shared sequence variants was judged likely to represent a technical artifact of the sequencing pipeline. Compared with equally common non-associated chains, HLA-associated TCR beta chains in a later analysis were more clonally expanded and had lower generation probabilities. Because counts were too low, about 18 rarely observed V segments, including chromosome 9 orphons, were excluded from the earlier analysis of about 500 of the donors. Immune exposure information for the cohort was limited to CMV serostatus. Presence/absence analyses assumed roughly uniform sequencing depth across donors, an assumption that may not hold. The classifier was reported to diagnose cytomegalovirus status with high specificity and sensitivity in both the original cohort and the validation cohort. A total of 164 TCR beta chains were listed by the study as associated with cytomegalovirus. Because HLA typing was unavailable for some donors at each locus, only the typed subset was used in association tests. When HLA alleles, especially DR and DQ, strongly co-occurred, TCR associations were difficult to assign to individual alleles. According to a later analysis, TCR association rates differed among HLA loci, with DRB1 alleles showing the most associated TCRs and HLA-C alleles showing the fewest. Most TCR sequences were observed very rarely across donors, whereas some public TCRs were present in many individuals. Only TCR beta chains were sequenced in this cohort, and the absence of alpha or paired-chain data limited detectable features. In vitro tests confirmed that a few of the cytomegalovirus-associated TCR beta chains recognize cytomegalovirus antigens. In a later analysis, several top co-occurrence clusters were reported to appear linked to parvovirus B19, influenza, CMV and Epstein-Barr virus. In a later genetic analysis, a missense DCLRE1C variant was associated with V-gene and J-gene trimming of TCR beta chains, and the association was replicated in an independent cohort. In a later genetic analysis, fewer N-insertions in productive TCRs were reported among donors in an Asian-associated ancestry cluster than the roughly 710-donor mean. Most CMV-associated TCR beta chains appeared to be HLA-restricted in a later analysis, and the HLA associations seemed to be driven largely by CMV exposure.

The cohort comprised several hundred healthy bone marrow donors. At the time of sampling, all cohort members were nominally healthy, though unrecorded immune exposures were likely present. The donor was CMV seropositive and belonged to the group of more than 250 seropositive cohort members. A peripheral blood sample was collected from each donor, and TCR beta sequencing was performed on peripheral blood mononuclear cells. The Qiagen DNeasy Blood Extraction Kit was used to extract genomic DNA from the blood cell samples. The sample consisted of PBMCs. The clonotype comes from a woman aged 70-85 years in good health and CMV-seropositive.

CDR3 sequence: CASSLISGTGSSYNSPLHF. The nucleotide sequence is given as TGTGCCAGCAGCTTAATTTCCGGGACAGGTAGCTCCTATAATTCACCCCTCCACTTT. Here the chain combines TRBV7-2 and TRBJ1-6; 8 of the junction bases match TRBD1. V is cut back by 2 bases and J by 0 bases, with 9 bases in the junction unmatched. The CDR3 sequence holds 19 residues, the cysteine and phenylalanine included. Of the read, only the CDR3 DNA is kept; its 57 bases are in frame from base 1. CDR1 and CDR2 are read off the germline V gene as SGHTA and FQGNSA.